This T cell receptor (beta chain) emerged from a study of long-term antiretroviral therapy in people with HIV. As to this clone: What it binds is not known.

Cryopreserved PBMC numbered about 0.9-11 million per sample before DNA extraction. It was version v3.0 of the immunoSEQ assay that was run at survey level. Samples were sequenced targeting about 40,000-55,000 T-cell genomes each. Repertoires were generated with immunoSEQ multiplex PCR, while TCRdb's copy carries only in-frame clones and drops some. The sample records about 21,000 clones, around four fifths being singletons. General study points: Pre-ART clonal expansion yielded clones that dominated the repertoire at all time points.

Germline V lookup: CDR1 MNHNS, CDR2 SASEGT. The ends lost 4 bases at V and 7 bases at J; junction bases unmatched: 8. The CDR3 totals 15 residues. The receptor was isolated from a woman aged 50 to 60 with HIV. The chain recombines TRBV6-1 with TRBJ1-5, with TRBD1 identical over 9 bases. This specimen consisted of unsorted PBMCs, obtained 1.9 years after starting antiretroviral therapy. The chain's CDR3 is CASSGEEGQGQPQHF. In DNA, the CDR3 is TGTGCCAGCAGTGGCGAGGAGGGACAGGGACAGCCCCAGCATTTT.